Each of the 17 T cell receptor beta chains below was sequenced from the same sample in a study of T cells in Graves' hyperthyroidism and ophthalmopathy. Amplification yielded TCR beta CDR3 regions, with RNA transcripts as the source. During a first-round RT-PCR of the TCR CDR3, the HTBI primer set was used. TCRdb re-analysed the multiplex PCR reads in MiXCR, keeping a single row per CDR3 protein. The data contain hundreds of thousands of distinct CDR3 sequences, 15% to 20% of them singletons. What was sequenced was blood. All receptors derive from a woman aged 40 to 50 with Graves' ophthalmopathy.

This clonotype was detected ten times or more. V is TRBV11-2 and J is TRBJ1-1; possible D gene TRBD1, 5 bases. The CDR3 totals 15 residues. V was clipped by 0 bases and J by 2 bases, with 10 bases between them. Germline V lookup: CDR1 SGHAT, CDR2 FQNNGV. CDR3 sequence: CASSLEGLFNTEAFF. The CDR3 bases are TGTGCCAGCAGCTTAGAGGGGCTTTTTAACACTGAAGCTTTCTTT. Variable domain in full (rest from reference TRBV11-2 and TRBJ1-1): EAGVAQSPRYKIIEKRQSVAFWCNPISGHATLYWYQQILGQGPKLLIQFQNNGVVDDSQLPKDRFSAERLKGVDSTLKIQPAKLEDSAVYLCASSLEGLFNTEAFFGQGTRLTVV.

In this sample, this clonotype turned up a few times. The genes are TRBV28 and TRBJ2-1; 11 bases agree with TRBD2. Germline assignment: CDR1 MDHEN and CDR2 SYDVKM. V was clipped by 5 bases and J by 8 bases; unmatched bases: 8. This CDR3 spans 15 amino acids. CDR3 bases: TGTGCCAGCAGTACTAGCGGGAGCAGTAACGATGAGCAGTTCTTC. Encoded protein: CASSTSGSSNDEQFF.

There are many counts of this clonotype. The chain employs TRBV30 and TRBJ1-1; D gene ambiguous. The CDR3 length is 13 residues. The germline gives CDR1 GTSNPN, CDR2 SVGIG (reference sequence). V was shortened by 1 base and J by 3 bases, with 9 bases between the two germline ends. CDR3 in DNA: TGTGCCTGGAGTGCCCAGGTCTACACTGAAGCTTTCTTT. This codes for CAWSAQVYTEAFF.

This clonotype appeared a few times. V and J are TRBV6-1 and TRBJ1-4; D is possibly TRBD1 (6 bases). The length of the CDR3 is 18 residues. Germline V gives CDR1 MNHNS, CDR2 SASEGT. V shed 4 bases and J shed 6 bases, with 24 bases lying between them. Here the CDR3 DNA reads TGTGCCAGCAGTGGAGACCAGGGGTTGGGGCGAGTTGATGAAAAACTGTTTTTT. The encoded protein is CASSGDQGLGRVDEKLFF.

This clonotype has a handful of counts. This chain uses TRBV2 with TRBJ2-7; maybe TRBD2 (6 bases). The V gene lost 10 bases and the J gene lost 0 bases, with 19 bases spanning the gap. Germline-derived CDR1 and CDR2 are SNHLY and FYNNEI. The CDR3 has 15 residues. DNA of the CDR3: TGTGCCAACAGAGGTGGAGCGGGCCCCTCCTACGAGCAGTACTTC. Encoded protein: CANRGGAGPSYEQYF. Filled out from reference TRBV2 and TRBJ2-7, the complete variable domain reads EPEVTQTPSHQVTQMGQEVILRCVPISNHLYFYWYRQILGQKVEFLVSFYNNEISEKSEIFDDQFSVERPDGSNFTLKIRSTKLEDSAMYFCANRGGAGPSYEQYFGPGTRLTVT.

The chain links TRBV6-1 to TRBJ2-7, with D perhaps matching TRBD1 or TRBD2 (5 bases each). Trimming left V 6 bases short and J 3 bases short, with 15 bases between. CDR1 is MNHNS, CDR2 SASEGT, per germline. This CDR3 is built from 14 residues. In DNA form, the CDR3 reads TGTGCCAGCAGCGAGGGGCAGGTCCTCTACGAGCAGTACTTC. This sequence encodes CASSEGQVLYEQYF.

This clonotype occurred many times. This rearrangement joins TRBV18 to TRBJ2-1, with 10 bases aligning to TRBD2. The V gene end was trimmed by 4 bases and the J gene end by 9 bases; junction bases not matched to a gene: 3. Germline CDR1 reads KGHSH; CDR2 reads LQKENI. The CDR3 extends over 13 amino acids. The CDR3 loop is CASSRGTSVEQFF. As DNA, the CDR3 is TGTGCCAGCTCACGGGGGACTAGCGTTGAGCAGTTCTTC.

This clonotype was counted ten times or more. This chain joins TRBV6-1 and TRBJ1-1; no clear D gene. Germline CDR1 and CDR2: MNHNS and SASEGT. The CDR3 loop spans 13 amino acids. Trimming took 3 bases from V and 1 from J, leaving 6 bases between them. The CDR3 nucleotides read TGTGCCAGCAGTGACCTAACGAACACTGAAGCTTTCTTT. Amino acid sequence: CASSDLTNTEAFF.

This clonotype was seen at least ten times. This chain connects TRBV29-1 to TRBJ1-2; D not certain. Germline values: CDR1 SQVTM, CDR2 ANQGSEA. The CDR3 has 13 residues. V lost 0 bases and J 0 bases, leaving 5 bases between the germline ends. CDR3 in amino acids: CSVEDPANYGYTF. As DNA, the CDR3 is TGCAGCGTTGAAGATCCGGCTAACTATGGCTACACCTTC.

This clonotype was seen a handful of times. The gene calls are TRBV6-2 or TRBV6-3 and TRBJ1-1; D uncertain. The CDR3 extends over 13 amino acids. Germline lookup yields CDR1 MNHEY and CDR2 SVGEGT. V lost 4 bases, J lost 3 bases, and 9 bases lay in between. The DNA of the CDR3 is TGTGCCAGCAGTTGGGCAGCCGACACTGAAGCTTTCTTT. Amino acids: CASSWAADTEAFF.

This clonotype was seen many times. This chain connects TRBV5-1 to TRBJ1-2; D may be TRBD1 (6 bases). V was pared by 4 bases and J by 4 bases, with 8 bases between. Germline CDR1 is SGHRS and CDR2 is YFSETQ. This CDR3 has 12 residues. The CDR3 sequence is CASSPGAYGYTF. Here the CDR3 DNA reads TGCGCCAGCAGCCCAGGGGCCTATGGCTACACCTTC.

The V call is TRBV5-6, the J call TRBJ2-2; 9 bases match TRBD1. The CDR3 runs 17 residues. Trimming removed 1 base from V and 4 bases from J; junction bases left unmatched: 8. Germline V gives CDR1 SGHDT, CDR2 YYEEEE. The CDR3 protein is CASSLTSGTGITGELFF. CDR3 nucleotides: TGTGCCAGCAGCTTGACGTCAGGGACAGGGATCACCGGGGAGCTGTTTTTT.

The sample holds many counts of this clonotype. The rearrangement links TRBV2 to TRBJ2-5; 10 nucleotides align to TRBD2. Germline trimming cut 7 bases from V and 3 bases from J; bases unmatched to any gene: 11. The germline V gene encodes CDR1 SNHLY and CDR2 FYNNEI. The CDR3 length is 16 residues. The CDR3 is CASIPRRTSGEETQYF. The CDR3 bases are TGTGCCAGCATCCCCCGAAGGACTAGCGGAGAAGAGACCCAGTACTTC.

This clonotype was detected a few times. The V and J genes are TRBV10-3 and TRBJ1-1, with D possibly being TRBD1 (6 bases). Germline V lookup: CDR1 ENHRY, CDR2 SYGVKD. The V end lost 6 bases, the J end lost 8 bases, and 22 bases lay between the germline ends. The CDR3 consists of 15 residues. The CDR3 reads CAISPAPGERNEAFF. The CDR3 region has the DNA TGTGCCATCAGCCCCGCCCCAGGGGAACGTAACGAAGCTTTCTTT.

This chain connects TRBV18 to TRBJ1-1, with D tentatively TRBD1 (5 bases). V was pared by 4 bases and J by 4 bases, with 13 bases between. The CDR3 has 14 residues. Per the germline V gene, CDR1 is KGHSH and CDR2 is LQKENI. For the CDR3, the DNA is TGTGCCAGCTCACTTTCGGCCGGGGGCACTGAAGCTTTCTTT. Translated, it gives CASSLSAGGTEAFF.

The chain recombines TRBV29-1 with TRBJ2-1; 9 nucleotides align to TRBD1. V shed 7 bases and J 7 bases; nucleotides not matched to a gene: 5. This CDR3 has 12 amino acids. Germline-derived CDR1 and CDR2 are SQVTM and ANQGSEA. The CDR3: CSGTGGQNEQFF. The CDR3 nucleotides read TGCAGCGGTACAGGGGGCCAGAATGAGCAGTTCTTC.

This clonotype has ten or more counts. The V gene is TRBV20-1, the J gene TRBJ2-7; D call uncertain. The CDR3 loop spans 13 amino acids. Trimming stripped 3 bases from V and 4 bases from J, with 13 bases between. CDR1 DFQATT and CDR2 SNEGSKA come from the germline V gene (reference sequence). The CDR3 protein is CSAREWRSYEQYF. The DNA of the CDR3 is TGCAGTGCTAGGGAATGGCGCTCTTACGAGCAGTACTTC.